These 20 T cell receptor beta chains share one sample of origin, sequenced in a study of cytomegalovirus exposure and HLA in healthy donors. The PCR employed 60 Vbeta primers together with 13 Jbeta primers. Assay: immunoSEQ multiplex PCR; the TCRdb copy retains only in-frame clones and omits some. The table lists 58,000 or so clones, roughly 75% of them singletons. The sample taken for sequencing was PBMCs. Receptors were obtained from a woman aged 40 to 49 in good health and CMV-seropositive.

This clone was seen just once. The chain uses TRBV28 and TRBJ1-1; tentative D call: TRBD1 (5 bases). Germline assignment: CDR1 MDHEN and CDR2 SYDVKM. V dropped 8 bases and J dropped 5 bases, with 12 bases sitting between them. The CDR3 is 12 residues long. DNA for the CDR3: TGTGCCAGCCAGGAATCAGGGACTGAAGCTTTCTTT. Protein sequence: CASQESGTEAFF.

This chain's CDR3 is CASSAATGNTEAFF. DNA of the CDR3: TGTGCCAGCAGCGCGGCTACAGGGAACACTGAAGCTTTCTTT. The gene calls are TRBV9 and TRBJ1-1, with D perhaps matching TRBD1 (5 bases). Germline V gene lookup returns CDR1 SGDLS and CDR2 YYNGEE. V was trimmed by 3 bases and J by 1 base, leaving 10 bases between them. This CDR3 spans 14 amino acids.

V and J are TRBV7-8 and TRBJ1-1; no firm D call. CDR3 length equals 14 residues. The germline gives CDR1 SGHVS, CDR2 FQNEAQ. Trimming removed 1 base from V and 4 bases from J, with 10 bases in between. The CDR3 spells CASSLGGFGTEAFF. The CDR3 nucleotides read TGTGCCAGCAGCTTAGGAGGGTTTGGCACTGAAGCTTTCTTT.

V gene TRBV6-6 combines with J gene TRBJ1-1; 9 bases fit TRBD1. The germline gives CDR1 MNHNY, CDR2 SVGAGI (reference sequence). This CDR3 spans 12 amino acids. J lost 3 bases, V lost 8 bases, and 1 base had no gene match. The CDR3 nucleotides are TGTGCCAGCGACAGGGGGGACACTGAAGCTTTCTTT. Residues: CASDRGDTEAFF.

The genes are TRBV5-4 and TRBJ2-7; TRBD1 aligns across 10 bases. The CDR3 spans 17 residues. V trimming: 4 bases; J trimming: 6 bases; junction bases outside the gene matches: 16. CDR1 and CDR2 (germline): SGHNT, YYREEE (reference sequence). Here the CDR3 reads CASSRARSGTGAGEQYF. Here the CDR3 DNA reads TGTGCCAGCAGCCGAGCTCGTTCCGGGACAGGGGCTGGCGAGCAGTACTTC. Combining the CDR3 with reference TRBV5-4 and TRBJ2-7 gives the whole variable domain ETGVTQSPTHLIKTRGQQVTLRCSSQSGHNTVSWYQQALGQGPQFIFQYYREEENGRGNFPPRFSGLQFPNYSSELNVNALELDDSALYLCASSRARSGTGAGEQYFGPGTRLTVT.

The chain links TRBV28 to TRBJ1-3; possibly TRBD1 for D (5 bases). Per the germline V gene, CDR1 is MDHEN and CDR2 is SYDVKM. The CDR3 is 18 residues long. With 4 bases removed from V and 0 bases from J, the gap between germline ends came to 19 bases. DNA for the CDR3: TGTGCCAGCAGTTCCTTACTCTACAGGTCCAGCTCTGGAAACACCATATATTTT. This translates into CASSSLLYRSSSGNTIYF.

The J gene is TRBJ2-7, the V gene TRBV2; D perhaps matches TRBD2 (6 bases). V was cut by 7 bases and J by 6 bases, with 22 bases left in between. The CDR3 has 15 amino acids. CDR1 SNHLY and CDR2 FYNNEI come from the germline V gene. The CDR3 here is CASTWGPRGTSEQYF. The CDR3 nucleotides are TGTGCCAGCACCTGGGGCCCTCGGGGGACCAGCGAGCAGTACTTC.

J is TRBJ1-4 and V is TRBV15; D ambiguous. V lost 1 base and J 7 bases, leaving 7 bases between the germline ends. CDR1 is LNHNV and CDR2 is YYDKDF in the germline V gene (reference sequence). The CDR3 is 13 amino acids. CDR3 DNA sequence: TGTGCCACCAGCAGAGGGGCATTTGAAAAACTGTTTTTT. It is translated as CATSRGAFEKLFF.

V usage is TRBV4-3 and J usage is TRBJ1-5; no reliable D call. There are 13 residues in the CDR3. V gave up 4 bases and J gave up 6 bases, with 10 bases separating them. Germline CDR1 LGHNA, CDR2 YSLEER. This chain's CDR3 is CASSRGVGQPQHF. The CDR3 nucleotides are TGCGCCAGCAGCCGCGGGGTCGGTCAGCCCCAGCATTTT.

The chain couples TRBV2 to TRBJ1-2; D uncertain. V lost 2 bases to trimming and J lost 4 bases, with 20 bases between them. This CDR3 contains 17 residues. Germline V gene lookup returns CDR1 SNHLY and CDR2 FYNNEI. CDR3 nucleotides: TGTGCCAGCAGTGAAACGAGGAATTGGAATTCTTTCTATGGCTACACCTTC. Translating it yields CASSETRNWNSFYGYTF.

This chain uses TRBV6-6 with TRBJ2-1, with 9 bases lining up with TRBD2. Germline V gene sequence: CDR1 MNHNY, CDR2 SVGAGI (reference sequence). This CDR3 spans 14 amino acids. The V and J ends lost 5 bases and 8 bases, in that order; junction bases with no gene match: 7. In nucleotides, the CDR3 is TGTGCCAGCAGTCCCCCGGGACTAGCCGATGAGCAGTTCTTC. Residues: CASSPPGLADEQFF.

This chain uses TRBV13 with TRBJ2-1; D ambiguous. Per the germline V gene, CDR1 is PRHDT and CDR2 is FYEKMQ (reference sequence). V was shortened by 4 bases and J by 0 bases, with 13 bases between the two germline ends. This CDR3 has 16 residues. The CDR3 DNA reads as TGTGCCAGCAGCTCCAAGCCGGTGAGCTCCTACAATGAGCAGTTCTTC. Translating gives CASSSKPVSSYNEQFF.

The chain has TRBV6-1 and TRBJ2-7, with TRBD1 matching 7 bases. Germline trimming cut 8 bases from V and 0 bases from J; bases unmatched to any gene: 10. Germline V lookup: CDR1 MNHNS, CDR2 SASEGT. This CDR3 comprises 15 residues. CDR3 sequence reads: CASHRDRADSYEQYF. DNA of the CDR3: TGTGCCAGCCATAGAGACAGGGCGGACTCCTACGAGCAGTACTTC.

V and J are TRBV14 and TRBJ1-2; tentative D call: TRBD1 (5 bases). CDR1 and CDR2 (germline): SGHDN, FVKESK. This CDR3 is 12 amino acids long. The V end lost 5 bases, the J end lost 6 bases, and 10 bases lay between the germline ends. CDR3 nucleotide sequence: TGTGCCAGCAGCGACAGCTGGGATGGCTACACCTTC. Its protein product is CASSDSWDGYTF.

The CDR3 DNA sequence: TGCAGCGTTGCCTTGTTAGAAGTGAAGACCCAGTACTTC. Its protein is CSVALLEVKTQYF. The rearrangement links TRBV29-1 to TRBJ2-5, with D unclear. This CDR3 is built from 13 residues. Germline CDR1 and CDR2: SQVTM and ANQGSEA. V gave up 4 bases and J gave up 6 bases, with 15 bases separating them. The entire variable domain, with the rest obtained from reference TRBV29-1 and TRBJ2-5, is as follows: SAVISQKPSRDICQRGTSLTIQCQVDSQVTMMFWYRQQPGQSLTLIATANQGSEATYESGFVIDKFPISRPNLTFSTLTVSNMSPEDSSIYLCSVALLEVKTQYFGPGTRLLVL.

V usage is TRBV29-1 and J usage is TRBJ1-2; D remains unclear. Looked up from germline, CDR1 is SQVTM and CDR2 is ANQGSEA. Trimming shortened V by 6 bases and J by 3 bases, and 20 bases separated the two germline ends. This CDR3 has 15 amino acids. CDR3 sequence reads: CSVMASTSNHYGYTF. The CDR3 DNA sequence: TGCAGCGTAATGGCTTCCACCTCAAATCACTATGGCTACACCTTC.

The CDR3 here is CASSVVAGGRMDTQYF. CDR3 DNA sequence: TGTGCCAGCAGCGTAGTTGCGGGGGGGCGGATGGATACGCAGTATTTT. The J gene is TRBJ2-3, the V gene TRBV9, with 9 bases fitting TRBD2. Germline V lookup: CDR1 SGDLS, CDR2 YYNGEE. The V gene end was trimmed by 0 bases and the J gene end by 6 bases; junction bases not matched to a gene: 8. The CDR3 extends over 16 amino acids.

J is TRBJ1-1 and V is TRBV7-9, with TRBD1 identical over 8 bases. This CDR3 is 14 amino acids long. Trimming cost V 5 bases and J 5 bases; bases outside gene matches: 7. CDR1 and CDR2 (germline): SEHNR, FQNEAQ (reference sequence). CDR3 region: CASSRTGSGTEAFF. The CDR3 DNA sequence: TGTGCCAGCAGCCGGACAGGGAGTGGAACTGAAGCTTTCTTT.

The chain uses TRBV5-6 and TRBJ2-7, with D uncertain. Trimming took 6 bases from V and 2 from J, leaving 15 bases between them. CDR1 is SGHDT, CDR2 YYEEEE, per germline. The CDR3 is 14 residues long. The CDR3 here is CASTLGSTAYEQYF. Here the CDR3 DNA reads TGTGCCAGCACCTTAGGCAGTACAGCCTACGAGCAGTACTTC.

This CDR3 is CAWSTRGGINTEAFF. The CDR3, as DNA: TGTGCCTGGAGTACCCGGGGAGGGATAAACACTGAAGCTTTCTTT. This chain connects TRBV30 to TRBJ1-1; the D is unclear. The CDR3 is made up of 15 amino acids. With 2 bases removed from V and 2 bases from J, the gap between germline ends came to 15 bases. Germline V gene sequence: CDR1 GTSNPN, CDR2 SVGIG (reference sequence).